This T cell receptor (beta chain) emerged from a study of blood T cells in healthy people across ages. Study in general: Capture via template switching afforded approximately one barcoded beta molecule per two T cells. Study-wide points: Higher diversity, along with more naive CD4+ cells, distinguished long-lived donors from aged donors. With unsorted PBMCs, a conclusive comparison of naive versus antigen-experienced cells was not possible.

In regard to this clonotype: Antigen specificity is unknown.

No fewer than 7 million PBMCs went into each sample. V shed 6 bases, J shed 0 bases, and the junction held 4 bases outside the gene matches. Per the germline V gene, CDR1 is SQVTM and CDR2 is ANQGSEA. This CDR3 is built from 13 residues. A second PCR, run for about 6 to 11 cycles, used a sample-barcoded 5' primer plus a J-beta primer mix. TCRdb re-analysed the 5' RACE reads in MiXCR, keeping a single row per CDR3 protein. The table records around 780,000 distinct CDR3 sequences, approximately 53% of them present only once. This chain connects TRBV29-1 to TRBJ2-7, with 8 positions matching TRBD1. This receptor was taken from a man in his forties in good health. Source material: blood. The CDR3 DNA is TGCAGCGTAAGGACAGGGATCTCCTACGAGCAGTACTTC. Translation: CSVRTGISYEQYF.